The 31 T cell receptor beta chains presented below share a single source sample, sequenced in a study of cytomegalovirus exposure and HLA in healthy donors. The PCR contained 60 Vbeta and 13 Jbeta primers. TCRdb's copy holds only in-frame clones and misses some; the assay was immunoSEQ multiplex PCR. Here the sample spans 150,000 to 200,000 clones, about 80% being singletons. The sample comprised PBMCs. These receptors were collected from a woman in her forties in good health and CMV-seronegative.

The V call is TRBV7-9, the J call TRBJ1-4, with D unclear. V lost 5 bases and J lost 4, with 17 bases in between. Germline values: CDR1 SEHNR, CDR2 FQNEAQ (reference sequence). CDR3 length: 16 amino acids. CDR3 DNA: TGTGCCAGCAGCCCTCCTGGAGGAGCCCTTAATGAAAAACTGTTTTTT. Its protein product is CASSPPGGALNEKLFF.

Written as DNA, the CDR3 is TGTGCCAGCAGCGTCCGGGACAGATATCAGCCCCAGCATTTT. Amino acids: CASSVRDRYQPQHF. The V and J genes are TRBV27 and TRBJ1-5; 7 positions agree with TRBD1. Germline assignment: CDR1 MNHEY and CDR2 SMNVEV (reference sequence). This CDR3 has 14 residues. After removal of 6 bases from V and 5 bases from J, the junction contained 7 bases not matched to a gene.

The chain carries TRBV6-5 and TRBJ2-3; TRBD2 aligns across 8 bases. Trimming removed 6 bases from V and 6 bases from J; junction bases left unmatched: 2. This CDR3 comprises 12 residues. Germline assignment: CDR1 MNHEY and CDR2 SVGAGI. The CDR3 protein is CASRASGDTQYF. CDR3 in DNA: TGTGCCAGCAGGGCTAGCGGGGATACGCAGTATTTT.

The rearrangement joins TRBV6-5 to TRBJ1-6; D uncertain. CDR3 length: 14 residues. Germline CDR1 and CDR2: MNHEY and SVGAGI. Trimming stripped 5 bases from V and 6 bases from J, with 11 bases between. The CDR3 sequence is CASSPVISNSPLHF. The CDR3 region has the DNA TGTGCCAGCAGTCCAGTGATTTCTAATTCACCCCTCCACTTT.

V gene TRBV19 combines with J gene TRBJ1-5; 7 bases align to TRBD1. Germline CDR1 is LNHDA and CDR2 is SQIVND (reference sequence). The CDR3 runs to 18 residues. With V trimmed by 10 bases and J by 0 bases, 18 bases remained unmatched. The CDR3 loop is CATSTGTAVLNSNQPQHF. The CDR3 coding sequence is TGTGCCACCTCAACCGGGACAGCGGTTCTTAATAGCAATCAGCCCCAGCATTTT.

This chain links TRBV9 with TRBJ2-7; D is perhaps TRBD1 (6 bases). Germline CDR1 is SGDLS and CDR2 is YYNGEE. CDR3 length: 14 residues. The V and J ends lost 3 bases and 5 bases respectively, with 15 bases between them. The CDR3: CASSAQGYEDEQYF. Here the CDR3 DNA reads TGTGCCAGCAGCGCACAGGGATATGAAGACGAGCAGTACTTC. The variable domain in full, completed from reference TRBV9 and TRBJ2-7, reads DSGVTQTPKHLITATGQRVTLRCSPRSGDLSVYWYQQSLDQGLQFLIQYYNGEERAKGNILERFSAQQFPDLHSELNLSSLELGDSALYFCASSAQGYEDEQYFGPGTRLTVT.

This clone was seen a handful of times. The chain carries TRBV6-6 and TRBJ2-1, with TRBD2 as a possible D gene (6 bases). The CDR3 consists of 14 residues. V lost 8 bases to trimming and J lost 2 bases, with 13 bases between them. Germline CDR1 reads MNHNY; CDR2 reads SVGAGI (reference sequence). The CDR3 DNA sequence: TGTGCCAGCTCTCTCCCGGGAGCCTACAATGAGCAGTTCTTC. It codes for CASSLPGAYNEQFF.

This chain links TRBV11-2 with TRBJ2-7, with D perhaps matching TRBD2 (6 bases). Trimming shortened V by 1 base and J by 4 bases, and 11 bases separated the two germline ends. The CDR3 spans 14 residues. In germline, CDR1 is SGHAT, CDR2 FQNNGV. Written as DNA, the CDR3 is TGTGCCAGCAGCTTAGGACGACTAGGGTACGAGCAGTACGTC. It codes for CASSLGRLGYEQYV.

CDR3 amino acids: CASSPSGQGGTGELFF. The CDR3 region has the DNA TGTGCCAGCTCACCATCGGGACAGGGTGGCACCGGGGAGCTGTTTTTT. This chain joins TRBV18 and TRBJ2-2; TRBD1 matches 9 bases. Germline-derived CDR1 and CDR2 are KGHSH and LQKENI. V shed 2 bases and J 4 bases; nucleotides not matched to a gene: 5. The CDR3 spans 16 residues.

The V call is TRBV11-2, the J call TRBJ1-1, with D unresolved. The CDR3 spans 13 residues. V was shortened by 5 bases and J by 0 bases, with 7 bases between the two germline ends. The germline gives CDR1 SGHAT, CDR2 FQNNGV. The CDR3 coding sequence is TGTGCCAGCAGCCCGCAGTTGAACACTGAAGCTTTCTTT. Protein sequence: CASSPQLNTEAFF.

The V call is TRBV5-6, the J call TRBJ1-1; D is possibly TRBD1 (5 bases). Germline lookup yields CDR1 SGHDT and CDR2 YYEEEE. CDR3 size: 15 residues. The V end was cut by 4 bases, the J end by 3 bases, with 16 bases between. The CDR3 loop is CASSIWGVTDTEAFF. As DNA, the CDR3 is TGTGCCAGCAGCATATGGGGCGTGACGGACACTGAAGCTTTCTTT.

The chain couples TRBV11-3 to TRBJ2-1, with TRBD2 matching 11 bases. Germline values: CDR1 SGHNT, CDR2 YENEEA. V shed 5 bases and J 7 bases; nucleotides not matched to a gene: 10. CDR3 length: 16 amino acids. CDR3 nucleotides: TGTGCCAGCAGCCCCGGATTTACTAGCGGGAGAAATGAGCAGTTCTTC. Amino acid sequence: CASSPGFTSGRNEQFF. Drawing the rest from reference TRBV11-3 and TRBJ2-1, the complete variable domain is EAGVVQSPRYKIIEKKQPVAFWCNPISGHNTLYWYLQNLGQGPELLIRYENEEAVDDSQLPKDRFSAERLKGVDSTLKIQPAELGDSAVYLCASSPGFTSGRNEQFFGPGTRLTVL.

This rearrangement joins TRBV9 to TRBJ2-2; the D is unclear. This CDR3 has 13 amino acids. The V end was cut by 0 bases, the J end by 4 bases, with 4 bases between. The germline CDR1 and CDR2 sequences are SGDLS and YYNGEE. This CDR3 reads CASSVDLTGELFF. The CDR3 nucleotides are TGTGCCAGCAGCGTAGATCTCACCGGGGAGCTGTTTTTT.

This chain links TRBV25-1 with TRBJ1-1; TRBD1 matches at 8 bases. V shed 6 bases and J 4 bases; nucleotides not matched to a gene: 13. CDR1 is MGHDK, CDR2 SYGVNS, per germline. This CDR3 contains 16 residues. The CDR3 coding sequence is TGTGCCAGCAGCGACCTGGGACAGGCAGGAGTCACTGAAGCTTTCTTT. Its translation is CASSDLGQAGVTEAFF.

The rearrangement joins TRBV5-1 to TRBJ2-5; the match to TRBD2 covers 9 bases. J gave up 1 base and V 3 bases, and 4 bases lay outside the gene matches. CDR3 length equals 15 residues. Germline V gives CDR1 SGHRS, CDR2 YFSETQ. Here the CDR3 reads CASSWRTSAQETQYF. Here the CDR3 DNA reads TGCGCCAGCAGCTGGAGGACTAGCGCCCAAGAGACCCAGTACTTC.

This rearrangement joins TRBV7-9 to TRBJ2-5; 7 bases map to TRBD2. CDR1 is SEHNR, CDR2 FQNEAQ, per germline (reference sequence). Trimming took 2 bases from V and 5 from J; bases not matched to a gene: 11. The CDR3 is 16 amino acids. CDR3 protein: CASSLRPTGGGETQYF. The DNA for the CDR3 is TGTGCCAGCAGCTTACGACCGACGGGAGGCGGGGAGACCCAGTACTTC.

About this clone: One end of the junction is discordant with germline, which a read error may explain. This chain joins TRBV4-2 and TRBJ2-1, with 13 bases aligning to TRBD2. Germline V lookup: CDR1 LGHNA, CDR2 YNFKEQ. This CDR3 contains 17 residues. The CDR3 coding sequence is TGTGCCAGCAGCCAGGGGACTAGCGGGAACTCCTACAATAAGCAGTTCTTC. This codes for CASSQGTSGNSYNKQFF.

The chain recombines TRBV29-1 with TRBJ2-1; D remains ambiguous. CDR3 length: 10 residues. The V end lost 1 base, the J end lost 7 bases, and 2 bases lay between the germline ends. Germline V gene sequence: CDR1 SQVTM, CDR2 ANQGSEA. Here the CDR3 reads CSVEANEQFF. CDR3 in DNA: TGCAGCGTTGAAGCAAATGAGCAGTTCTTC.

This clone came up a few times. The chain carries TRBV4-2 and TRBJ2-3, with 10 bases fitting TRBD1. CDR3 length: 16 amino acids. The junction had 9 bases not matched to a gene; V was cut back by 8 bases and J by 1 base. Germline CDR1 reads LGHNA; CDR2 reads YNFKEQ. The DNA for the CDR3 is TGTGCCAGCGGCCGTGGGACAGGGGTGGGCACAGATACGCAGTATTTT. Translation gives CASGRGTGVGTDTQYF.

In regard to this clone: Other DNA sequences in this sample translate to the same CDR3. V usage is TRBV6-5 and J usage is TRBJ1-5, with D possibly being TRBD1 (6 bases). CDR1 and CDR2 (germline): MNHEY, SVGAGI. Deletions cut 0 bases from V and 6 bases from J, with 9 bases between. The CDR3 covers 14 residues. CDR3 protein: CASSYSTGGQPQHF. The CDR3, as DNA: TGTGCCAGCAGTTACTCGACAGGTGGTCAGCCCCAGCATTTT.

This clone was found once. This chain joins TRBV4-3 and TRBJ2-1; 10 positions agree with TRBD1. CDR3 length: 15 amino acids. J was trimmed by 8 bases and V by 5 bases; bases with no gene match: 9. The germline V gene encodes CDR1 LGHNA and CDR2 YSLEER. CDR3 coding DNA: TGCGCCAGCAGCAAGCAGACAGGGGGCGTCGATGAGCAGTTCTTC. Translated, it gives CASSKQTGGVDEQFF.

V is TRBV30 and J is TRBJ2-7, with TRBD2 matching 7 bases. The CDR3 spans 14 residues. The V and J ends lost 0 bases and 7 bases, in that order; junction bases with no gene match: 9. Germline CDR1 GTSNPN, CDR2 SVGIG (reference sequence). The CDR3: CAWSVLEPGGEQYF. The DNA of the CDR3 is TGTGCCTGGAGTGTACTGGAGCCCGGGGGGGAGCAGTACTTC.

This clone was seen a few times. The chain is built from TRBV29-1 and TRBJ2-3, with TRBD2 matching 7 bases. The CDR3 is 13 amino acids. With V trimmed by 7 bases and J by 1 base, 5 bases remained unmatched. Germline CDR1 is SQVTM and CDR2 is ANQGSEA. The CDR3 here is CSAGLVRTDTQYF. In DNA, the CDR3 is TGCAGCGCAGGACTAGTTCGCACAGATACGCAGTATTTT.

The chain couples TRBV4-3 to TRBJ2-7, with TRBD2 as a possible D gene (5 bases). Germline-derived CDR1 and CDR2 are LGHNA and YSLEER. The length of the CDR3 is 16 residues. With 0 bases removed from V and 0 bases from J, the gap between germline ends came to 12 bases. The CDR3 DNA follows: TGCGCCAGCAGCCAAGATGCGGCAGGACTCTCCTACGAGCAGTACTTC. It yields the protein CASSQDAAGLSYEQYF.

This clone was counted between two and nine times. This chain connects TRBV27 to TRBJ1-5, with 12 bases that match TRBD1. Germline trimming cut 1 base from V and 0 bases from J; bases unmatched to any gene: 7. The germline CDR1 and CDR2 sequences are MNHEY and SMNVEV (reference sequence). The CDR3 totals 19 residues. The CDR3 DNA follows: TGTGCCAGCAGTTTATATGGGACAGGGGGCCCCTCTAGCAATCAGCCCCAGCATTTT. This translates into CASSLYGTGGPSSNQPQHF.

The chain combines TRBV6-1 with TRBJ1-1; D remains unclear. CDR3 length: 15 residues. CDR1 and CDR2 (germline): MNHNS, SASEGT. V was pared by 7 bases and J by 1 base, with 16 bases between. CDR3 nucleotides: TGTGCCAGCACCACTCCCGGCCTAGGGAACACTGAAGCTTTCTTT. As protein: CASTTPGLGNTEAFF.

In its sample, this clone was seen a few times. The V gene is TRBV18, the J gene TRBJ1-1, with a weak D call TRBD1 (5 bases). Trimming cost V 3 bases and J 0 bases, with 11 bases left between them. CDR3 length equals 15 residues. CDR1 and CDR2 from the germline V gene are KGHSH and LQKENI. The CDR3 DNA sequence: TGTGCCAGCTCACCTTGGGCGGACATGAACACTGAAGCTTTCTTT. Translated, it gives CASSPWADMNTEAFF.

This clone turned up a few times. This sequence joins TRBV7-2 and TRBJ2-7; 7 bases line up with TRBD2. CDR1 and CDR2 from the germline V gene are SGHTA and FQGNSA. V dropped 1 base and J dropped 7; count of bases not matched to a gene: 7. The CDR3 loop spans 14 amino acids. Written as DNA, the CDR3 is TGTGCCAGCAGCTTAGGAAGCGGGATGGGTGAGCAGTACTTC. It specifies CASSLGSGMGEQYF.

The gene calls are TRBV25-1 and TRBJ1-5; TRBD1 matches at 9 bases. This CDR3 is 16 amino acids long. J lost 7 bases, V lost 3 bases, and 10 bases had no gene match. The germline CDR1 and CDR2 sequences are MGHDK and SYGVNS. The CDR3 reads CASSEGTGWTGQPQHF. CDR3 in DNA: TGTGCCAGCAGTGAGGGGACAGGGTGGACCGGGCAGCCCCAGCATTTT.

This clone has only a few counts. This chain connects TRBV2 to TRBJ1-2; D unresolved. The CDR3 is 16 residues long. Trimming pared 0 bases from V and 7 bases from J, leaving 18 bases between. CDR1 and CDR2 from the germline V gene are SNHLY and FYNNEI. DNA of the CDR3: TGTGCCAGCAGTGAAGCGCGGGCAGCGTATCTCGGTGGCTACACCTTC. Residues: CASSEARAAYLGGYTF.

In its sample, this clone was seen a few times. The V gene is TRBV4-1, the J gene TRBJ1-6; D unclear. The germline V gene has CDR1 MGHRA and CDR2 YSYEKL. The length of the CDR3 is 16 residues. V shed 5 bases and J shed 7 bases, with 18 bases lying between them. This CDR3 reads CASSGAAREVNSPLHF. CDR3 in DNA: TGCGCCAGCAGCGGCGCCGCGAGGGAGGTGAATTCACCCCTCCACTTT.